The clone carrying this T cell receptor beta chain appeared many times. This record comes from a study of molecular identifiers for immune sequencing clone quantification. CDR3 length: 13 amino acids. Trimming removed 1 base from V and 6 bases from J, with 7 bases in between. Germline CDR1 SGHTA, CDR2 FQGTGA. TCRdb reprocessed the PCR reads with MiXCR, giving one entry per CDR3 protein. The sample contains about 630,000 distinct CDR3 sequences, around 25% of which appear only once. Sequenced material: naive CD8+ T cells from blood, with Jurkat cell RNA spiked in. Noted subset: FACS-sorted CD8+CD4-CCR7+CD45RA+ naive T cells. V and J are TRBV7-3 and TRBJ1-5; TRBD1 is a possible D gene (5 bases). The receptor was derived from a human donor in good health. Some libraries in this study had Jurkat cell RNA spiked in. CDR3 sequence: CASSLMGGQPQHF. CDR3 sequence (DNA): TGTGCCAGCAGCTTAATGGGGGGTCAGCCCCAGCATTTT.